Following are 11 T cell receptor beta chains from one sample sequenced in a study of cytomegalovirus exposure and HLA in healthy donors listed by TCRdb under 2017. Library preparation employed the immunoSEQ multiplex PCR assay. For the multiplex PCR, a mixture combining 60 forward primers for TCR Vbeta segments and 13 reverse primers for TCR Jbeta segments was used. As stored in TCRdb, this immuneACCESS dataset retains in-frame rearrangements with V and J assigned. A fraction of the clones does not appear; measured against another copy, unresolved V genes explain less than half of the discrepancy, and the remainder lacks a known reason. The sample has about 88,000 clones on record, approximately 71% of them singletons. The ten largest clones take up more than 2.5% of the sample. The sequencing sample was made of PBMCs. The origin of the receptors is a man in his forties or fifties in good health and CMV-seronegative.

The rearrangement links TRBV25-1 to TRBJ2-2; D is perhaps TRBD2 (5 bases). Germline CDR1 reads MGHDK; CDR2 reads SYGVNS. The CDR3 has 16 amino acids. The V and J ends lost 2 bases and 5 bases respectively, with 15 bases between them. The CDR3 region is CASSEIEGYETGELFF. The CDR3 DNA reads TGTGCCAGCAGTGAAATCGAGGGATATGAAACCGGGGAGCTGTTTTTT.

This clone was observed a single time. The rearrangement links TRBV6-5 to TRBJ2-7, with 8 bases aligning to TRBD1. Unmatched junction bases numbered 9, after V lost 9 bases and J lost 5 bases. CDR3 length: 13 residues. Per the germline V gene, CDR1 is MNHEY and CDR2 is SVGAGI. CDR3 bases: TGTGCCAGGGATGGGGCAGGGGGCGACGAGCAGTACTTC. Protein product: CARDGAGGDEQYF.

This clone was counted a few times. The chain uses TRBV6-4 and TRBJ2-2, with TRBD2 matching over 9 bases. The CDR3 loop spans 15 amino acids. Germline V CDR1 and CDR2: MRHNA, SNTAGT. J gave up 4 bases and V 6 bases, and 6 bases lay outside the gene matches. The CDR3 is CASSQLAGVTGELFF. The DNA for the CDR3 is TGTGCCAGCAGCCAACTAGCGGGTGTCACCGGGGAGCTGTTTTTT.

The chain is built from TRBV6-1 and TRBJ1-4, with 8 bases identical to TRBD1. Germline lookup yields CDR1 MNHNS and CDR2 SASEGT. After removal of 3 bases from V and 8 bases from J, the junction contained 17 bases not matched to a gene. The CDR3 runs to 18 residues. The CDR3 reads CASSDRTGFGFSGEKLFF. The CDR3, as DNA: TGTGCCAGCAGTGACCGGACAGGGTTTGGGTTCTCTGGGGAAAAACTGTTTTTT.

The gene calls are TRBV6-1 and TRBJ2-5; D may be TRBD1 (5 bases). In germline, CDR1 is MNHNS, CDR2 SASEGT. The V end lost 10 bases, the J end lost 2 bases, and 14 bases lay between the germline ends. The length of the CDR3 is 13 residues. The CDR3 region is CATQRQPQETQYF. DNA of the CDR3: TGTGCCACCCAGCGACAGCCTCAAGAGACCCAGTACTTC.

This clone was observed a handful of times. The rearrangement uses TRBV4-3 and TRBJ1-6; TRBD1 matches 7 bases. Germline V gene sequence: CDR1 LGHNA, CDR2 YSLEER. Trimming took 4 bases from V and 4 from J; bases not matched to a gene: 4. The CDR3 totals 15 residues. The CDR3 DNA is TGCGCCAGCAGCCCCCAGGGGGAGTATAATTCACCCCTCCACTTT. This gives the protein CASSPQGEYNSPLHF.

The rearrangement uses TRBV6-4 and TRBJ1-2, with 7 bases that match TRBD1. Germline CDR1 is MRHNA and CDR2 is SNTAGT. The CDR3 has 13 amino acids. Losses at the gene ends were 3 bases for V and 10 bases for J; bases not matched to a gene: 8. For the CDR3, the DNA is TGTGCCAGCAGTGAAACAGGGGTGAACCCCTACACCTTC. Protein: CASSETGVNPYTF.

The gene calls are TRBV30 and TRBJ1-1, with unresolved D. The length of the CDR3 is 14 residues. V was shortened by 2 bases and J by 1 base, with 11 bases between the two germline ends. Per germline, CDR1 GTSNPN and CDR2 SVGIG (reference sequence). The chain's CDR3 is CAWSHSGKNTEAFF. As DNA, the CDR3 is TGTGCCTGGAGTCACAGCGGGAAGAACACTGAAGCTTTCTTT.

V is TRBV5-1 and J is TRBJ2-5; D perhaps matches TRBD1 (6 bases). The V end lost 0 bases, the J end lost 1 base, and 10 bases lay between the germline ends. The germline V gene encodes CDR1 SGHRS and CDR2 YFSETQ. This CDR3 region has 15 residues. CDR3 amino acids: CASSLARGSQETQYF. Written as DNA, the CDR3 is TGCGCCAGCAGCTTGGCTAGGGGGAGCCAAGAGACCCAGTACTTC.

This clone occurred a few times. This chain links TRBV2 with TRBJ2-7, with TRBD1 matching 7 bases. The CDR3 loop spans 13 amino acids. V was clipped by 8 bases and J by 1 base; unmatched bases: 5. Germline CDR1 SNHLY, CDR2 FYNNEI. CDR3 coding DNA: TGTGCCAGCTTCCGGGACAGTTCCTACGAGCAGTACTTC. Its translation is CASFRDSSYEQYF.

V is TRBV2 and J is TRBJ2-5; D is possibly TRBD1 (8 bases). From germline, CDR1 is SNHLY and CDR2 FYNNEI. V was shortened by 3 bases and J by 5 bases, with 13 bases between the two germline ends. The CDR3 runs 14 residues. DNA for the CDR3: TGTGCCAGCAGTGACAGGGGGCGGGAGGAGACCCAGTACTTC. Translating it yields CASSDRGREETQYF.